This T cell receptor beta chain was retrieved from a study of blood T cells in healthy people across ages. This CDR3 contains 16 residues. J was trimmed by 2 bases and V by 4 bases; bases with no gene match: 8. CDR1 is SGHKS and CDR2 is YYEKEE in the germline V gene (reference sequence). A sample-barcoded 5' primer and a J-beta primer mix were used in a second PCR of about 6 to 12 cycles. TCRdb fed the 5' RACE reads into MiXCR, producing one record per CDR3 protein. The profile shows around 500,000 distinct CDR3 sequences, about 29% of them singletons. This clonotype was detected only a few times. The same sample was also used in a study of T cells of mothers and their children.

The sequencing sample was made of blood. The chain combines TRBV5-5 with TRBJ2-1; 8 positions match TRBD1. The sequence was obtained from a boy aged 2 to 9 in good health. The CDR3 loop is CASSDRTGSPYNEQFF. The CDR3 nucleotides are TGTGCCAGCAGCGACAGGACAGGGAGCCCCTACAATGAGCAGTTCTTC.